This is a list of T cell receptor beta chains from one sample in a study of CD8 T cells in ankylosing spondylitis. Each CDR3 protein is one row after TCRdb ran MiXCR on the 5' RACE reads. The profile shows around 250,000 distinct CDR3 sequences, approximately 11% of them singletons. Sequencing was performed on blood, either unsorted or a sorted T cell fraction (not recorded which). These receptors were collected from a male donor with ankylosing spondylitis or in good health (not recorded which). Both conserved end residues are part of each CDR3. D genes are given only for firm matches. Where a row states a size, it is once, few, many or the class of an expanded clone; other rows omit it.

>.|TRBV5-5|.|TRBJ2-1
TGTGCCAGCAGCTTGGGGCTAGCGCGCTCCTACAATGAGCAGTTCTTC
CASSLGLARSYNEQFF
>.|TRBV20-1|TRBD1|TRBJ1-1
TGCAGTGCTAGAGACCCACGACAGGGAGGCACTGAAGCTTTCTTT
CSARDPRQGGTEAFF
>many|TRBV5-1|TRBD1|TRBJ1-1
TGCGCCAGCAGCTTGTACACCGGGACAGGGTTGAACACTGAAGCTTTCTTT
CASSLYTGTGLNTEAFF
>few|TRBV4-2|TRBD2|TRBJ2-5
TGTGCCAGCAGCCAAAAACTAGCGGGCGGGACCCAGTACTTC
CASSQKLAGGTQYF
>few|TRBV4-1|TRBD1|TRBJ2-3
TGCGCCAGCAGCCAACCGCCGGGACAGGAGACAGATACGCAGTATTTT
CASSQPPGQETDTQYF
>many|TRBV7-6|.|TRBJ2-6
TGTGCCAGCAGCCCGGGGGTGAACCCTGGCTCTGGGGCCAACGTCCTGACTTTC
CASSPGVNPGSGANVLTF
>.|TRBV20-1|.|TRBJ1-1
TGCAGTGCTAGTCCCAGGCTGAACACTGAAGCTTTCTTT
CSASPRLNTEAFF
>many|TRBV20-1|.|TRBJ1-6
TGCAGTGCTAGTGATAGTGGTACGATTAATTCACCCCTCCACTTT
CSASDSGTINSPLHF
>many|TRBV20-1|.|TRBJ2-5
TGCAGTGCTAGAGAGGCGTTTAGCGAACAAGAGACCCAGTACTTC
CSAREAFSEQETQYF
>.|TRBV27|.|TRBJ2-5
TGTGCCAGCAGTATAGGACCCGGCGGGGAGACCCAGTACTTC
CASSIGPGGETQYF